The present T cell receptor (beta chain) was sequenced within a study of blood T cells in healthy people across ages. Germline V gene sequence: CDR1 SNHLY, CDR2 FYNNEI. The V and J ends lost 7 bases and 2 bases respectively, with 15 bases between them. The CDR3 is 15 residues long. Combining a sample-barcoded 5' primer with a J-beta primer mix, a second PCR ran for roughly 7 to 12 cycles. One entry per CDR3 protein, called by TCRdb with MiXCR from the 5' RACE reads. The sample consists of over 1,200,000 distinct CDR3 sequences, roughly 64% of them appearing once. Comment on this clonotype: No antigen is known for it.

Whole-study results and caveats: A greater number of naive CD4+ cells and higher diversity distinguished long-lived donors from aged donors. Older age went with lower TCR beta diversity per million T cells, in a roughly linear way. There was no known CMV status for donors, so expanded clonotype changes were possibly confounded.

The source is a man between 18 and 29 years old in good health. This chain uses TRBV2 with TRBJ2-1; possibly TRBD2 for D (5 bases). The specimen sequenced was blood. CDR3 region: CASTLEAATYNEQFF. CDR3 coding DNA: TGTGCCAGCACGCTAGAAGCGGCCACCTACAATGAGCAGTTCTTC. Based on the CDR3 plus reference TRBV2 and TRBJ2-1, the full variable domain is EPEVTQTPSHQVTQMGQEVILRCVPISNHLYFYWYRQILGQKVEFLVSFYNNEISEKSEIFDDQFSVERPDGSNFTLKIRSTKLEDSAMYFCASTLEAATYNEQFFGPGTRLTVL.